This T cell receptor beta chain was captured in a study of CD8 T cells in ankylosing spondylitis. MiXCR, run by TCRdb on the 5' RACE reads, gives a single entry per CDR3 protein. Of 200,000 to 250,000 distinct CDR3 sequences listed, 20% to 30% are singletons. Germline V gene lookup returns CDR1 SGHRS and CDR2 YFSETQ. The CDR3 consists of 15 residues. V gave up 3 bases and J gave up 6 bases; unmatched junction bases: 8. This clonotype has at least ten counts. Its antigen is undetermined. General study points: A number of the motif variants had already been described in reactive arthritis synovial fluid and blood. Significant enrichment of disease-linked clones was reported in matched ankylosing spondylitis synovial fluid.

This sequence was found in a male donor with ankylosing spondylitis or in good health (not recorded which). Sequencing was carried out using blood, either unsorted or a sorted T cell fraction (not recorded which). V is TRBV5-1 and J is TRBJ2-3; 9 bases map to TRBD2. CDR3 DNA: TGCGCCAGCAGCTATAGCGGGAGCCCCCGCGATACGCAGTATTTT. Translating it yields CASSYSGSPRDTQYF.